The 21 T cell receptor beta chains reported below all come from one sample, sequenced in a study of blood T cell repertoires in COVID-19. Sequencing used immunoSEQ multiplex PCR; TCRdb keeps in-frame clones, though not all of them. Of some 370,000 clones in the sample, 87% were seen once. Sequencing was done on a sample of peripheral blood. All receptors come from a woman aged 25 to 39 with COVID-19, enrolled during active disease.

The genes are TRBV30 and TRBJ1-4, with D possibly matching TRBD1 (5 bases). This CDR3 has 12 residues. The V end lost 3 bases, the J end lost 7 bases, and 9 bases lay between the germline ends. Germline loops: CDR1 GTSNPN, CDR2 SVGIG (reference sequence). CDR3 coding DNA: TGTGCCTGGAGGGGACTTGGTGAAAAACTGTTTTTT. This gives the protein CAWRGLGEKLFF.

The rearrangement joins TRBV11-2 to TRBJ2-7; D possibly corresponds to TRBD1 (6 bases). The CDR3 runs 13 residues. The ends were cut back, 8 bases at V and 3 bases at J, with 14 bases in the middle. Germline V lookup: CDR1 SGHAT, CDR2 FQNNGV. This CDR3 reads CASAEGVNYEQYF. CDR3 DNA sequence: TGTGCCAGCGCCGAGGGGGTTAACTACGAGCAGTACTTC.

The DNA for the CDR3 is TGTGCCATCAGTGCGCCCGGGACAGGGAATGAAAAACTGTTTTTT. As protein: CAISAPGTGNEKLFF. This sequence joins TRBV10-3 and TRBJ1-4; 9 nucleotides align to TRBD1. The CDR3 has 15 amino acids. Germline trimming cut 4 bases from V and 5 bases from J; bases unmatched to any gene: 5. The germline gives CDR1 ENHRY, CDR2 SYGVKD.

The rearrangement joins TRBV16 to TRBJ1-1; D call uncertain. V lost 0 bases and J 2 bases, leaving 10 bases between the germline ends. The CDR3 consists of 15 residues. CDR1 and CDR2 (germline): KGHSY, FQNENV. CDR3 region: CASSQSRPGNTEAFF. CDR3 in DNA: TGTGCCAGCAGCCAATCGAGGCCGGGAAACACTGAAGCTTTCTTT.

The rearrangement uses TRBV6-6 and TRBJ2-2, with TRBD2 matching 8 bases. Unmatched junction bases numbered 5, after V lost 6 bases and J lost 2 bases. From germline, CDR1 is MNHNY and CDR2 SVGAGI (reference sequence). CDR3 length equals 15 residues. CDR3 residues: CASSPGGANTGELFF. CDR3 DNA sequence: TGTGCCAGCAGCCCGGGGGGGGCAAACACCGGGGAGCTGTTTTTT.

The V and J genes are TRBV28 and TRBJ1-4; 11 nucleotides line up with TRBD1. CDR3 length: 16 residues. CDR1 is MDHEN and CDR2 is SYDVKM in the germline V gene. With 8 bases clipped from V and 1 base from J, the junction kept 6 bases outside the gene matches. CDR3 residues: CASGTGGYGTNEKLFF. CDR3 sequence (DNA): TGTGCCAGCGGGACAGGGGGTTATGGAACTAATGAAAAACTGTTTTTT.

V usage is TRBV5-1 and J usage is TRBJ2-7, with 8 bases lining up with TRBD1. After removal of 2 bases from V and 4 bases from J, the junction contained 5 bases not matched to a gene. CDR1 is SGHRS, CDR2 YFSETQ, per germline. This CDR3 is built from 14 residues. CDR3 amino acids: CASSLWGQVYEQYF. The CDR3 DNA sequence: TGCGCCAGCAGCTTATGGGGACAGGTTTACGAGCAGTACTTC.

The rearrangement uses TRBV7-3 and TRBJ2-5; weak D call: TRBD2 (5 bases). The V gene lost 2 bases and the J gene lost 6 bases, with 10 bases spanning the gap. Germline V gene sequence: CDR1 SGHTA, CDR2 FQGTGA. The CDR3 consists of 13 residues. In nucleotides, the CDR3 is TGTGCCAGCAGCTTAGATGTGACTAAGACCCAGTACTTC. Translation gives CASSLDVTKTQYF. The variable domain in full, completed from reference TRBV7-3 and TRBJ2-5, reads GAGVSQTPSNKVTEKGKYVELRCDPISGHTALYWYRQSLGQGPEFLIYFQGTGAADDSGLPNDRFFAVRPEGSVSTLKIQRTERGDSAVYLCASSLDVTKTQYFGPGTRLLVL.

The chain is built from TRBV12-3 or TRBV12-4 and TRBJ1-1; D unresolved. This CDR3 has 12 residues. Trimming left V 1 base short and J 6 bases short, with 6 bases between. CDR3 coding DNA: TGTGCCAGCAGTTTAGGTTCGTCTGAAGCTTTCTTT. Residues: CASSLGSSEAFF.

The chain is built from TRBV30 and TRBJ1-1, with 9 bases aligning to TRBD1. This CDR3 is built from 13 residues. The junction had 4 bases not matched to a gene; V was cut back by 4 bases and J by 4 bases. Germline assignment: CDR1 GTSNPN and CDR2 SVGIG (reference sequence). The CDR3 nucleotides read TGTGCCTGGAACCCGACAGGGGGCACTGAAGCTTTCTTT. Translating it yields CAWNPTGGTEAFF.

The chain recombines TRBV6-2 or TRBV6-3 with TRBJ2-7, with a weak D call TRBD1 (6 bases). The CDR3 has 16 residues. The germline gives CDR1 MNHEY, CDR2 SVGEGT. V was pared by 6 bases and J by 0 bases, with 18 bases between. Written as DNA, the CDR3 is TGTGCCAGCAGCCTACTAGGACAGCTCCTCTCCTACGAGCAGTACTTC. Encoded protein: CASSLLGQLLSYEQYF.

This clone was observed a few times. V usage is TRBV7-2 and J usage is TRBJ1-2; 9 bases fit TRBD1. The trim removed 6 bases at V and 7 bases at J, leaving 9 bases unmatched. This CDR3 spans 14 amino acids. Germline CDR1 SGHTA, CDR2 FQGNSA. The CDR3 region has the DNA TGTGCCAGCAGTAACCGGGACAGGGTGTCTGGCTACACCTTC. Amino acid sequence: CASSNRDRVSGYTF.

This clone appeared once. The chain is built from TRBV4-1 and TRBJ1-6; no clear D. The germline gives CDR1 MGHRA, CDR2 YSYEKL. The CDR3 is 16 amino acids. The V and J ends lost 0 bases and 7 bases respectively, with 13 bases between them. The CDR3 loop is CASSQDGIPGNSPLHF. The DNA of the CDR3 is TGCGCCAGCAGCCAAGATGGGATACCGGGGAATTCACCCCTCCACTTT.

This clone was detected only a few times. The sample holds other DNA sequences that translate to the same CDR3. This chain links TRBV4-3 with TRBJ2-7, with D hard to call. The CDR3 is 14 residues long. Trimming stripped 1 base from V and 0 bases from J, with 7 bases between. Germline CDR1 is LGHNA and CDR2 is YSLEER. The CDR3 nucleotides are TGCGCCAGCAGCCAAGGCACCAGCTCCTACGAGCAGTACTTC. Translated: CASSQGTSSYEQYF.

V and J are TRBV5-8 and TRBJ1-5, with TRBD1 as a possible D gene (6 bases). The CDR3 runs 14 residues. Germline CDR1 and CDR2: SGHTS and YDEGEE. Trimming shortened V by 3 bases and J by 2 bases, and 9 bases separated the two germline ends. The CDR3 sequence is CASSWRTGNQPQHF. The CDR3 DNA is TGTGCCAGCAGCTGGCGGACAGGCAATCAGCCCCAGCATTTT.

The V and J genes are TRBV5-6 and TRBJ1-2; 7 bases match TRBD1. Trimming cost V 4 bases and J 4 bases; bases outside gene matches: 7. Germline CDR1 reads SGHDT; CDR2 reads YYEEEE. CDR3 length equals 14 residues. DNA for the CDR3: TGTGCCAGCAGCACAACAGGGGATGGCTATGGCTACACCTTC. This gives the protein CASSTTGDGYGYTF.

The CDR3 DNA sequence: TGTGCCACCAGTGAAGCGGGAGGATTCGATGAGCAGTTCTTC. Amino acids: CATSEAGGFDEQFF. V is TRBV24-1 and J is TRBJ2-1; TRBD2 agrees at 9 bases. Losses at the gene ends were 4 bases for V and 8 bases for J; bases not matched to a gene: 5. Germline V gene data show CDR1 as KGHDR and CDR2 as SFDVKD. This CDR3 comprises 14 residues.

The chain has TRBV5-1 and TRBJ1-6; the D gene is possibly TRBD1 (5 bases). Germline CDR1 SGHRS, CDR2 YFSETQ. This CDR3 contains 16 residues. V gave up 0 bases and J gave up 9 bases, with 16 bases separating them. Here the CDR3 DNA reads TGCGCCAGCAGCTTGGCCCCCGGGCAGGGTGGTTCACCCCTCCACTTT. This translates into CASSLAPGQGGSPLHF.

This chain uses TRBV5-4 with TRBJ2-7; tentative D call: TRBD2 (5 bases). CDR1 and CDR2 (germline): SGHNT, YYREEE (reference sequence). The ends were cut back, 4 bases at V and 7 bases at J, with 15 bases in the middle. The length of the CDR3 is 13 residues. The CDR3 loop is CASSPSLAGEQYF. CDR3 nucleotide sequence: TGTGCCAGCAGCCCTAGCCTAGCTGGTGAGCAGTACTTC.

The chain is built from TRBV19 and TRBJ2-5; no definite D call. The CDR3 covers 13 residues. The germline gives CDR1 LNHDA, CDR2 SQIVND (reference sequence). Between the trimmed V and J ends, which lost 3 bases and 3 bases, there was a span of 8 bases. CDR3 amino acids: CASSIRGKETQYF. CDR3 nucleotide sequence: TGTGCCAGTAGTATTCGCGGAAAAGAGACCCAGTACTTC.

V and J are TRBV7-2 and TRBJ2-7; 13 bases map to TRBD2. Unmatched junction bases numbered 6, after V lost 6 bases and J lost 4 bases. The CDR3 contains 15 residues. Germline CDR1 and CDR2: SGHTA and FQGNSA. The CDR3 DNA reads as TGTGCCAGCAGTTCCCGACTAGCGGGAGGTTACGAGCAGTACTTC. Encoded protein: CASSSRLAGGYEQYF.